Following are 31 T cell receptor beta chains from one sample sequenced in a study of control samples from healthy donors and cancer patients. Data came from immunoSEQ multiplex PCR; TCRdb stores just in-frame clones and leaves some out. The sample table sets out fewer than 200,000 clones. The sequenced sample was blood. These receptors were taken from a woman aged 30 to 39 in good health.

This sequence joins TRBV4-3 and TRBJ2-7, with 7 bases that match TRBD2. CDR1 LGHNA and CDR2 YSLEER come from the germline V gene. Losses at the gene ends were 0 bases for V and 5 bases for J; bases not matched to a gene: 19. The CDR3 loop spans 19 amino acids. The chain's CDR3 is CASSQEPLGGGDSVHEQYF. CDR3 bases: TGCGCCAGCAGCCAAGAACCCCTTGGGGGAGGGGACTCGGTTCACGAGCAGTACTTC.

The chain is built from TRBV2 and TRBJ1-2; a possible D gene is TRBD1 (5 bases). The CDR3 runs to 12 residues. Trimming took 10 bases from V and 8 from J, leaving 17 bases between them. CDR1 is SNHLY, CDR2 FYNNEI, per germline. DNA for the CDR3: TGTGCCACCCAGAGGGGCCCCCGGGGCTACACCTTC. Translation gives CATQRGPRGYTF.

The genes are TRBV7-9 and TRBJ1-5; maybe TRBD1 (5 bases). The V end was cut by 7 bases, the J end by 2 bases, with 12 bases between. The CDR3 has 14 residues. Germline CDR1 is SEHNR and CDR2 is FQNEAQ (reference sequence). Written as DNA, the CDR3 is TGTGCCAGCAACTTCCGGGACCGCAATCAGCCCCAGCATTTT. Translating gives CASNFRDRNQPQHF.

The rearrangement joins TRBV29-1 to TRBJ1-2, with no clear D. Between the trimmed V and J ends, which lost 2 bases and 7 bases, there was a span of 17 bases. The CDR3 is 14 residues long. The germline CDR1 and CDR2 sequences are SQVTM and ANQGSEA. CDR3 sequence (DNA): TGCAGCGTTGAACCCAGGTTAGGTATCTTTGGCTACACCTTC. It codes for CSVEPRLGIFGYTF.

The J gene is TRBJ1-2, the V gene TRBV12-2; the table gives TRBD1 as D, unverified against the DNA. TRBV12-2 is a known pseudogene. This CDR3 has 18 residues. The CDR3 region is CASRLGYWGQSTNYGYTF. The CDR3 DNA follows: TGTGCAAGTCGCTTAGGATATTGGGGACAGAGCACTAACTATGGCTACACCTTC.

The gene calls are TRBV5-1 and TRBJ1-4; unclear D gene. This CDR3 spans 12 amino acids. Germline V gene data show CDR1 as SGHRS and CDR2 as YFSETQ. Trimming took 5 bases from V and 2 from J, leaving 4 bases between them. Here the CDR3 reads CASRATNEKLFF. In DNA, the CDR3 is TGCGCCAGCAGGGCGACTAATGAAAAACTGTTTTTT.

The rearrangement uses TRBV4-1 and TRBJ2-1, with 9 nucleotides matching TRBD2. This CDR3 comprises 19 residues. After removal of 2 bases from V and 0 bases from J, the junction contained 11 bases not matched to a gene. Germline CDR1 reads MGHRA; CDR2 reads YSYEKL. The CDR3 protein is CASSQTASGALSSYNEQFF. The CDR3 DNA follows: TGCGCCAGCAGCCAAACGGCTAGCGGGGCCTTGAGCTCCTACAATGAGCAGTTCTTC.

This rearrangement joins TRBV6-1 to TRBJ2-3; D gene unclear. This CDR3 has 15 residues. The germline gives CDR1 MNHNS, CDR2 SASEGT. The V gene lost 3 bases and the J gene lost 0 bases, with 10 bases spanning the gap. The CDR3 bases are TGTGCCAGCAGTGAGCCGGGTGATAGCACAGATACGCAGTATTTT. It encodes CASSEPGDSTDTQYF.

V gene TRBV5-1 combines with J gene TRBJ1-4; D uncertain. The CDR3 runs 14 residues. Germline loops: CDR1 SGHRS, CDR2 YFSETQ. Trimming cost V 6 bases and J 8 bases, with 17 bases left between them. The CDR3 nucleotides are TGCGCCAGCACCTGGACGGCCCGCCAGGAAAAACTGTTTTTT. Protein product: CASTWTARQEKLFF.

The J gene is TRBJ2-1, the V gene TRBV25-1; 7 bases map to TRBD2. The CDR3 covers 11 residues. Germline CDR1 and CDR2: MGHDK and SYGVNS. With 8 bases clipped from V and 15 bases from J, the junction kept 10 bases outside the gene matches. CDR3 DNA sequence: TGTGCCAGCGGCGCTGGGGGGGGAAGGTTCTTC. It codes for CASGAGGGRFF.

The chain employs TRBV5-1 and TRBJ2-3; 7 nucleotides agree with TRBD1. V lost 5 bases and J lost 3; bases outside the gene matches: 9. Looked up from germline, CDR1 is SGHRS and CDR2 is YFSETQ. The CDR3 runs 15 residues. CDR3: CASRQGIFSTDTQYF. CDR3 in DNA: TGCGCCAGCAGACAGGGGATTTTTAGTACAGATACGCAGTATTTT. Drawing the rest from reference TRBV5-1 and TRBJ2-3, the complete variable domain is KAGVTQTPRYLIKTRGQQVTLSCSPISGHRSVSWYQQTPGQGLQFLFEYFSETQRNKGNFPGRFSGRQFSNSRSEMNVSTLELGDSALYLCASRQGIFSTDTQYFGPGTRLTVL.

The V and J genes are TRBV18 and TRBJ1-5, with TRBD1 as a possible D gene (5 bases). The length of the CDR3 is 14 residues. V lost 4 bases and J 4 bases, leaving 11 bases between the germline ends. CDR1 KGHSH and CDR2 LQKENI come from the germline V gene. The DNA of the CDR3 is TGTGCCAGCTCACTAGACAGCTTTAATCAGCCCCAGCATTTT. Protein product: CASSLDSFNQPQHF.

This sequence joins TRBV5-5 and TRBJ1-1; 8 bases align to TRBD1. The CDR3 is made up of 17 amino acids. V gave up 5 bases and J gave up 1 base; unmatched junction bases: 13. Germline V lookup: CDR1 SGHKS, CDR2 YYEKEE (reference sequence). The CDR3 sequence is CASRRLSLGQGNTEAFF. The CDR3 region has the DNA TGTGCCAGCAGACGCTTGTCCCTTGGACAGGGGAACACTGAAGCTTTCTTT.

This chain uses TRBV2 with TRBJ2-7; D not resolved. Germline V gene data show CDR1 as SNHLY and CDR2 as FYNNEI. Trimming cost V 2 bases and J 6 bases, with 5 bases left between them. The CDR3 is 11 residues long. CDR3 amino acids: CASSEYSEQYF. The CDR3 nucleotides read TGTGCCAGCAGTGAATATTCCGAGCAGTACTTC. Full variable domain (outside the CDR3, taken from reference TRBV2 and TRBJ2-7): EPEVTQTPSHQVTQMGQEVILRCVPISNHLYFYWYRQILGQKVEFLVSFYNNEISEKSEIFDDQFSVERPDGSNFTLKIRSTKLEDSAMYFCASSEYSEQYFGPGTRLTVT.

The chain recombines TRBV28 with TRBJ2-7, with 8 bases aligning to TRBD1. Germline lookup yields CDR1 MDHEN and CDR2 SYDVKM. J lost 4 bases, V lost 6 bases, and 17 bases had no gene match. CDR3 length equals 17 residues. CDR3 sequence (DNA): TGTGCCAGCAGCCGCCGGGGACAGGAGTATCCCTCATACGAGCAGTACTTC. It encodes CASSRRGQEYPSYEQYF. Full variable domain (rest looked up from reference TRBV28 and TRBJ2-7): DVKVTQSSRYLVKRTGEKVFLECVQDMDHENMFWYRQDPGLGLRLIYFSYDVKMKEKGDIPEGYSVSREKKERFSLILESASTNQTSMYLCASSRRGQEYPSYEQYFGPGTRLTVT.

The chain carries TRBV3-1 (or the pseudogene TRBV3-2) and TRBJ2-7; no definite D call. Per the germline V gene, CDR1 is LGHDT and CDR2 is YNNKEL (reference sequence). This CDR3 has 14 residues. With 2 bases removed from V and 6 bases from J, the gap between germline ends came to 14 bases. The CDR3 loop reads CASSQLISVGEQYF. The CDR3 region has the DNA TGTGCCAGCAGCCAATTAATTTCGGTAGGCGAGCAGTACTTC.

The gene calls are TRBV6-2 or TRBV6-3 and TRBJ1-4; D is ambiguous. CDR1 is MNHEY, CDR2 SVGEGT, per germline. CDR3 length: 11 residues. With 0 bases removed from V and 11 bases from J, the gap between germline ends came to 4 bases. The CDR3 nucleotides read TGTGCCAGCAGTTACTCGAGGAAACTGTTTTTT. This encodes CASSYSRKLFF.

The gene calls are TRBV28 and TRBJ1-1; D gene uncertain. The germline V gene encodes CDR1 MDHEN and CDR2 SYDVKM. The CDR3 sequence is 12 residues long. The V end lost 2 bases, the J end lost 3 bases, and 4 bases lay between the germline ends. CDR3 loop: CASSLRYTEAFF. In DNA, the CDR3 is TGTGCCAGCAGTTTAAGATACACTGAAGCTTTCTTT.

The chain joins TRBV6-5 to TRBJ1-6, with TRBD1 matching 7 bases. V shed 8 bases and J 7 bases; nucleotides not matched to a gene: 8. Germline assignment: CDR1 MNHEY and CDR2 SVGAGI. CDR3 length: 14 amino acids. CDR3 loop: CASFGQAVNSPLHF. The DNA for the CDR3 is TGTGCCAGCTTTGGACAGGCTGTGAATTCACCCCTCCACTTT.

V and J are TRBV9 and TRBJ2-7; D remains unclear. CDR1 SGDLS and CDR2 YYNGEE come from the germline V gene. V shed 3 bases and J shed 5 bases, with 15 bases lying between them. This CDR3 comprises 14 residues. The CDR3 DNA is TGTGCCAGCAGCGGGAAGATCTCTAGGGACGAGCAGTACTTC. Translation: CASSGKISRDEQYF. The entire variable domain, with the rest obtained from reference TRBV9 and TRBJ2-7, is as follows: DSGVTQTPKHLITATGQRVTLRCSPRSGDLSVYWYQQSLDQGLQFLIQYYNGEERAKGNILERFSAQQFPDLHSELNLSSLELGDSALYFCASSGKISRDEQYFGPGTRLTVT.

V usage is TRBV27 and J usage is TRBJ1-2; D not resolved. CDR3 length equals 14 residues. Germline V gives CDR1 MNHEY, CDR2 SMNVEV (reference sequence). Trimming cost V 3 bases and J 5 bases, with 13 bases left between them. As DNA, the CDR3 is TGTGCCAGCAGTTTTTTGGGATACCCTTATGGCTACACCTTC. Translated: CASSFLGYPYGYTF.

The chain employs TRBV5-1 and TRBJ2-3; D call uncertain. V was shortened by 2 bases and J by 2 bases, with 6 bases between the two germline ends. The CDR3 consists of 13 residues. CDR1 and CDR2 from the germline V gene are SGHRS and YFSETQ. The CDR3 reads CASSFTATDTQYF. The CDR3 bases are TGCGCCAGCAGCTTTACAGCCACAGATACGCAGTATTTT.

A note on this clone: This sample also contains other DNA sequences that code for the same CDR3. The chain links TRBV6-5 to TRBJ1-2; D is unclear. With 2 bases removed from V and 2 bases from J, the gap between germline ends came to 6 bases. This CDR3 comprises 13 residues. Per germline, CDR1 MNHEY and CDR2 SVGAGI. The CDR3: CASSYDSNYGYTF. The CDR3, as DNA: TGTGCCAGCAGTTACGACTCAAACTATGGCTACACCTTC.

The gene calls are TRBV6-5 and TRBJ1-2, with D hard to call. The CDR3 length is 12 residues. Deletions cut 2 bases from V and 7 bases from J, with 8 bases between. Looked up from germline, CDR1 is MNHEY and CDR2 is SVGAGI. The CDR3 loop reads CASSYVGSGYTF. In nucleotides, the CDR3 is TGTGCCAGCAGTTACGTCGGGTCTGGCTACACCTTC.

The chain joins TRBV11-2 to TRBJ2-3, with 10 bases matching TRBD2. J gave up 4 bases and V 1 base, and 2 bases lay outside the gene matches. Germline loops: CDR1 SGHAT, CDR2 FQNNGV. The CDR3 runs 15 residues. The CDR3 is CASSLVGTSADTQYF. As DNA, the CDR3 is TGTGCCAGCAGCTTAGTCGGGACTAGCGCAGATACGCAGTATTTT.

The chain has TRBV25-1 and TRBJ1-4; D is uncertain. This CDR3 is built from 13 residues. The V end lost 4 bases, the J end lost 7 bases, and 10 bases lay between the germline ends. Germline CDR1 reads MGHDK; CDR2 reads SYGVNS. The CDR3 is CASSGEEVEKLFF. The CDR3 DNA reads as TGTGCCAGCAGTGGAGAAGAGGTTGAAAAACTGTTTTTT.

The genes are TRBV6-5 and TRBJ2-1, with 12 bases fitting TRBD2. Trimming cost V 6 bases and J 9 bases; bases outside gene matches: 9. This CDR3 comprises 15 residues. Germline lookup yields CDR1 MNHEY and CDR2 SVGAGI. CDR3 bases: TGTGCCAGCAGGACTAGCGGGGGTGGGGTTGGTGAGCAGTTCTTC. Amino acid sequence: CASRTSGGGVGEQFF.

V is TRBV7-2 and J is TRBJ2-2; D gene ambiguous. CDR3 length: 14 amino acids. The V gene lost 4 bases and the J gene lost 4 bases, with 10 bases spanning the gap. Germline V CDR1 and CDR2: SGHTA, FQGNSA. The CDR3: CASSSLPITGELFF. The DNA for the CDR3 is TGTGCCAGCAGCTCGTTGCCGATCACCGGGGAGCTGTTTTTT.

The chain is built from TRBV12-3 or TRBV12-4 and TRBJ1-5; D not resolved. The CDR3 is made up of 11 amino acids. V was clipped by 6 bases and J by 1 base, with 1 base between them. CDR3 DNA: TGTGCCAGCAGGAGCAATCAGCCCCAGCATTTT. This codes for CASRSNQPQHF.

The chain couples TRBV12-5 to TRBJ2-1; D could derive from TRBD1 or TRBD2 (6 bases each). CDR3 length equals 13 residues. The germline V gene has CDR1 LGHNT and CDR2 FRNRAP. Trimming pared 5 bases from V and 8 bases from J, leaving 13 bases between. The CDR3 bases are TGTGCTAGTGGTGTACAGGGAGGCTATGAGCAGTTCTTC. Amino acid sequence: CASGVQGGYEQFF.

This chain connects TRBV7-2 to TRBJ1-2; 8 positions match TRBD1. The V gene end was trimmed by 2 bases and the J gene end by 7 bases; junction bases not matched to a gene: 3. The CDR3 sequence is 13 residues long. Germline CDR1 reads SGHTA; CDR2 reads FQGNSA. The CDR3, as DNA: TGTGCCAGCAGCTTAAATACAGGGGGTGGCTACACCTTC. It encodes CASSLNTGGGYTF.